The 9 T cell receptor beta chains below all came from one sample that was sequenced in a study of blood T cell repertoires in COVID-19. Profiled with immunoSEQ multiplex PCR; TCRdb holds only in-frame clones, not every one. The table lists fewer than 300,000 clones, around 89% of them singletons. Sequenced: PBMCs or T cells enriched from blood (not recorded which). Receptor source: a woman aged 40-49 years with acute COVID-19.

This clone was detected only once. V gene TRBV10-3 combines with J gene TRBJ2-7, with 11 nucleotides matching TRBD1. Germline loops: CDR1 ENHRY, CDR2 SYGVKD. The V segment lost 5 bases and the J segment 3 bases; nucleotides outside the gene matches: 6. The CDR3 loop spans 15 amino acids. The CDR3 DNA sequence: TGTGCCATCAGTTTGGGACAGGGGGTCCACTACGAGCAGTACGTC. Its protein is CAISLGQGVHYEQYV.

This clone was picked up many times. The rearrangement uses TRBV7-2 and TRBJ2-3, with TRBD1 as a possible D gene (6 bases). Germline loops: CDR1 SGHTA, CDR2 FQGNSA. V was cut by 7 bases and J by 0 bases, with 17 bases left in between. CDR3 size: 16 residues. The CDR3 spells CASTGSGHTSTDTQYF. The CDR3 DNA follows: TGTGCCAGCACCGGCTCGGGACACACTAGCACAGATACGCAGTATTTT.

Here the CDR3 DNA reads TGTGCCATCTCGGACAGGACCAGCGATGGCTACACCTTC. Translating gives CAISDRTSDGYTF. J is TRBJ1-2 and V is TRBV19; 7 positions match TRBD1. The CDR3 runs 13 residues. With V trimmed by 10 bases and J by 6 bases, 11 bases remained unmatched. CDR1 and CDR2 from the germline V gene are LNHDA and SQIVND (reference sequence).

This chain connects TRBV11-2 to TRBJ2-7; 10 bases agree with TRBD1. CDR1 is SGHAT and CDR2 is FQNNGV in the germline V gene. The trim removed 4 bases at V and 8 bases at J, leaving 11 bases unmatched. CDR3 length equals 15 residues. The CDR3 DNA is TGTGCCAGCAGCTCGAATCCGGGACAGGGGTTCAAGCAGTACTTC. Protein product: CASSSNPGQGFKQYF.

The rearrangement joins TRBV19 to TRBJ2-2; D is unclear. Germline lookup yields CDR1 LNHDA and CDR2 SQIVND (reference sequence). V lost 6 bases and J 1 base, leaving 6 bases between the germline ends. This CDR3 region has 13 residues. The CDR3 reads CASRNRNTGELFF. The CDR3 bases are TGTGCCAGTAGGAACAGGAACACCGGGGAGCTGTTTTTT.

The chain has TRBV19 and TRBJ2-2; D ambiguous. Germline CDR1 is LNHDA and CDR2 is SQIVND (reference sequence). Between the trimmed V and J ends, which lost 3 bases and 2 bases, there was a span of 7 bases. The CDR3 consists of 14 residues. The CDR3 region is CASSISVNTGELFF. The CDR3, as DNA: TGTGCCAGTAGTATTAGTGTAAACACCGGGGAGCTGTTTTTT.

CDR3: CASRIEDRTEAFF. The CDR3 DNA follows: TGTGCCAGCAGAATCGAGGACAGGACTGAAGCTTTCTTT. The chain uses TRBV28 and TRBJ1-1, with TRBD1 matching 7 bases. The germline V gene has CDR1 MDHEN and CDR2 SYDVKM. The V and J ends lost 6 bases and 5 bases, in that order; junction bases with no gene match: 6. The CDR3 runs to 13 residues.

J is TRBJ2-1 and V is TRBV14, with 10 positions matching TRBD1. This CDR3 contains 15 residues. The germline CDR1 and CDR2 sequences are SGHDN and FVKESK. Trimming removed 4 bases from V and 4 bases from J; junction bases left unmatched: 4. CDR3 amino acids: CASSRQGAQYNEQFF. The CDR3 coding sequence is TGTGCCAGCAGCCGACAGGGGGCTCAGTACAATGAGCAGTTCTTC.

This clone appeared a single time. The chain combines TRBV30 with TRBJ2-5; 12 bases agree with TRBD2. Per germline, CDR1 GTSNPN and CDR2 SVGIG (reference sequence). The CDR3 length is 15 residues. The ends lost 2 bases at V and 13 bases at J; junction bases unmatched: 14. CDR3 coding DNA: TGTGCCTGGAGTCCCCCGACTAGCGGGAGACGTGTAGGGTACTTC. Its protein is CAWSPPTSGRRVGYF.